Listed here is a single T cell receptor beta chain. Its cognate antigen is unknown. This sample stems from a study of cytomegalovirus exposure and HLA in healthy donors. Overall study results and limits: Earlier analysis looked at TCR beta V segments, and most were productive about 90% or about 30% of the time. Reports indicated that the classifier achieved high specificity and sensitivity in diagnosing cytomegalovirus status. Rare sequences made up most TCRs, while some public TCRs were found in many donors.

The CDR3 is 18 amino acids. V shed 3 bases, J shed 5 bases, and the junction held 15 bases outside the gene matches. CDR1 and CDR2 (germline): LNHNV, YYDKDF (reference sequence). With 60 Vbeta and 13 Jbeta primers, the PCR was carried out. The table came from immunoSEQ multiplex PCR; TCRdb's copy has only in-frame clones and leaves some out. Among around 150,000 clones listed, about 75% were seen once. The donors were healthy bone marrow donors. This receptor was identified in a female donor in good health and CMV-seronegative. The sequencing input was PBMCs. The V gene is TRBV15, the J gene TRBJ2-1; 8 bases map to TRBD2. Here the CDR3 reads CATSSTSRLRSGNNEQFF. The CDR3 DNA is TGTGCCACCAGCAGCACCTCTCGGTTGCGTAGCGGGAACAATGAGCAGTTCTTC.